This TCR beta chain stems from a study of blood T cell repertoires in COVID-19 (dated by TCRdb to the early 2020s). For context, the study as a whole: The collaborator samples originated in the United States, Italy and Spain and spanned the acute and convalescent phases of COVID-19. The material from the prospective study consisted of cDNA or gDNA derived from T cells, B-cell-depleted T cells, or PBMCs. Deeply sampled blood TCRbeta repertoires from subjects exposed to, actively infected with, or recovered from COVID-19 were included in the dataset. A freely available public database, intended as a resource for researchers studying the immune response to SARS-CoV-2, is where the repertoires were released. The samples were drawn from the first 160 participants of the ongoing ImmuneRACE study and from some 1,300 subjects provided by 6 global collaborators. Sample metadata almost always included a de-identified subject ID, COVID-19 status, age in years and sex. Where HLA class I and class II types were available, the types were taken from metadata supplied by the sample provider, not from assay-based typing. The paper's findings and limits, for the study overall: Clinical and demographic metadata were provided uncurated, with the amount varying by source and participant.

From its cysteine to its phenylalanine, the CDR3 spans 12 amino acids. This entry keeps only the CDR3 DNA: 36 bases, framed from base 1. Looking up the germline V gene yields CDR1 SGHDN and CDR2 FVKESK. The V and J ends are trimmed by 4 bases and 5 bases, leaving 8 bases between them. Participants in the prospective study were enrolled through a virtual design, were aged about 18 to 100 years, and lived in under 25 United States geographic areas. In the prospective study, cohorts were assigned on the basis of participant-reported clinical history obtained from a screening survey and a study questionnaire. Exposed participants had been in contact, within 2 weeks of entering the study, with a person who had a PCR-confirmed or clinician-diagnosed case of COVID-19. In the prospective study, mobile phlebotomists collected whole blood, serum and a nasopharyngeal or oropharyngeal swab from each participant. Participants in the prospective study had the option to provide additional blood draws and questionnaires over a 2-month period. Blood samples from the prospective study were shipped frozen or at room temperature prior to DNA extraction.

As regards this clone: No antigen is known for it. Per-base qualities were not stored, and no clone one base away is much larger.

The immunoSEQ Assay, a bias-controlled multiplex PCR, was used to amplify TCRbeta CDR3 regions from genomic DNA. As for the authors' bioinformatics: The number of nucleated cells in each sample was estimated by amplification of reference gene primers within the assay. Sequence reads were collapsed and filtered to measure the absolute abundance of every unique TCRbeta CDR3 rearrangement. For each sample, productive Simpson clonality was calculated by taking the square root of Simpson's diversity index across productive rearrangements. This immuneACCESS table, as held by TCRdb, lists in-frame sequences with V and J called but not all clones. Of the missing ones, under half trace to an unresolved V gene in checked studies; the others have no known cause. The D gene and trimming were derived from the DNA, and the V and J assignments and clone size from that table. A total of 60,000 to 75,000 clones appear in this sample, around two thirds of them only once. The top ten constitute 51% of the sample.

This sequence uses TRBV14 and TRBJ2-5, with the D gene uncertain. Input material: PBMCs or T cells enriched from blood (not recorded which). The TCR originated in a woman aged 55-69 years who had been exposed to COVID-19. The CDR3 region has the sequence CASSRMEETQYF. The base sequence is TGTGCCAGCAGCCGAATGGAGGAGACCCAGTACTTC. The CDR3 plus the reference TRBV14 and TRBJ2-5 genes for the other parts give the full variable domain: EAGVTQFPSHSVIEKGQTVTLRCDPISGHDNLYWYRRVMGKEIKFLLHFVKESKQDESGMPNNRFLAERTGGTYSTLKVQPAELEDSGVYFCASSRMEETQYFGPGTRLLVL.